A single sample gave rise to the 3 T cell receptor beta chains below, sequenced in a study of blood T cell repertoires in COVID-19. Produced via immunoSEQ multiplex PCR; TCRdb's table is partial and in-frame only. The table lists over 350,000 clones, 80% to 90% of them singletons, with 1.4% in the top ten. Sequenced input: peripheral blood. The receptors derive from a woman aged 30 to 39 with active or convalescent COVID-19.

This rearrangement joins TRBV18 to TRBJ2-2; 7 bases align to TRBD1. The CDR3 has 13 residues. Germline values: CDR1 KGHSH, CDR2 LQKENI. J gave up 6 bases and V 6 bases, and 4 bases lay outside the gene matches. As DNA, the CDR3 is TGTGCCAGCTCTACAGGGGTCGCCGGGGAGCTGTTTTTT. As protein: CASSTGVAGELFF.

The V and J genes are TRBV1 and TRBJ2-7; the table calls TRBD2, which could not be checked here. TRBV1 is listed as a pseudogene. The CDR3 is 16 residues long. Here the CDR3 DNA reads TGCACCAGCAGCCAAGACAAGACTAGCGGGACGACGGAGCAGTACTTC. Encoded protein: CTSSQDKTSGTTEQYF.

This chain joins TRBV10-3 and TRBJ2-7; 8 nucleotides align to TRBD1. The germline CDR1 and CDR2 sequences are ENHRY and SYGVKD. The trim removed 2 bases at V and 3 bases at J, leaving 3 bases unmatched. CDR3 length: 14 amino acids. This chain's CDR3 is CAISEDRGGYEQYF. As DNA, the CDR3 is TGTGCCATCAGTGAGGACAGGGGTGGCTACGAGCAGTACTTC.